This T cell receptor (beta chain) originates from a study of blood T cell repertoires in COVID-19. Study in general: The analysed material was cDNA or gDNA that came from T cells, B-cell-depleted T cells, or PBMCs.

CDR1 is LGHNA and CDR2 is YSLEER in the germline V gene. V dropped 4 bases and J dropped 0 bases, with 16 bases sitting between them. The CDR3 runs to 17 residues. The data were produced by immunoSEQ multiplex PCR, yet TCRdb's version contains in-frame clones alone and is incomplete. The data hold 170,000 or so clones, with about 86% observed a single time. The sequenced sample consisted of peripheral blood. This sequence originates from a man aged 50 or older with active or convalescent COVID-19. The rearrangement links TRBV4-3 to TRBJ1-3; D possibly corresponds to TRBD1 (5 bases). The CDR3 DNA reads TGCGCCAGCAGCCCCGGCGACAGTTCCTTCTCTGGAAACACCATATATTTT. It is translated as CASSPGDSSFSGNTIYF.